The clone carrying this T cell receptor (beta chain) was seen only a few times. V trimming: 0 bases; J trimming: 4 bases; junction bases outside the gene matches: 4. There are 17 residues in the CDR3. Germline-derived CDR1 and CDR2 are SGHRS and YFSETQ. Sequencing used immunoSEQ multiplex PCR; TCRdb keeps in-frame clones, though not all of them. The data hold 100,000 to 150,000 clones, with over 75% observed a single time. This record comes from a study of control samples from healthy donors and cancer patients. The chain employs TRBV5-1 and TRBJ2-1; 13 bases agree with TRBD2. Sequencing input: blood. This TCR was recovered from a man aged 45 to 65 in good health. This chain's CDR3 is CASSLGLAGGLYNEQFF. The CDR3 nucleotides read TGCGCCAGCAGCTTGGGACTAGCGGGGGGCCTTTACAATGAGCAGTTCTTC.